The subject of this entry is one T cell receptor (beta chain). Its matching antigen is unknown. Amplified material comprised TCR beta CDR3 regions derived from RNA transcripts. Amplification began with first-round RT-PCR using HTBI primers, then second-round multiplex PCR was performed. TCRdb passed the multiplex PCR reads through MiXCR, listing each CDR3 protein once. This sample has about 740,000 distinct CDR3 sequences, with 40% found just once. Moderately to severely active ophthalmopathy under 3 months, CAS at least 3, NOSPECS at least 4. Exclusion covered patients with other autoimmune diseases or uncontrolled infections (as well as pregnancy or lactation). Patients were diagnosed from clinical symptoms, serum thyroxine, TRAb, thyroid ultrasound and orbital computed tomography. Germline CDR1 is MDHEN and CDR2 is SYDVKM. V was cut by 10 bases and J by 3 bases, with 16 bases left in between. This CDR3 has 13 residues.

The data originate from a study of Graves' ophthalmopathy and Graves' hyperthyroidism. The study's findings and limits: Its predictions of ophthalmopathy progression gave the model 55% to 71% sensitivity and almost 75% specificity.

This chain connects TRBV28 to TRBJ2-7, with D possibly TRBD2 on 6 matching bases. The sequence came from an adult man with Graves' ophthalmopathy. Material: peripheral blood. In nucleotides, the CDR3 is TGTGCCACGCAATGGCGGGACGGCTACGAGCAGTACTTC. This encodes CATQWRDGYEQYF.